What follows are 5 T cell receptor beta chains derived from one specimen sequenced in a study of blood T cell repertoires in COVID-19 (dated by TCRdb to 2018 to 2020). Libraries came from the immunoSEQ multiplex PCR assay. TCRdb limited this immuneACCESS table to in-frame rearrangements with V and J called. A share of clones is missing; checked studies link under half to unresolved V genes, and the rest is unexplained. This sample holds 200,000 to 300,000 clones; 88% were observed only once. The ten most abundant clones make up about 0.7% of the sample. The sample consisted of peripheral blood. These receptors came from a human donor in a cohort sampled during active COVID-19.

J is TRBJ1-1 and V is TRBV29-1; D unresolved. The CDR3 is 12 amino acids. The germline V gene has CDR1 SQVTM and CDR2 ANQGSEA. The V end lost 4 bases, the J end lost 0 bases, and 6 bases lay between the germline ends. The CDR3 reads CSVAGLNTEAFF. The CDR3 DNA sequence: TGCAGCGTTGCCGGTTTGAACACTGAAGCTTTCTTT.

The V gene is TRBV18, the J gene TRBJ2-7; TRBD2 might be the D (6 bases). The germline CDR1 and CDR2 sequences are KGHSH and LQKENI. The V end was cut by 6 bases, the J end by 8 bases, with 20 bases between. The CDR3 has 14 amino acids. Here the CDR3 DNA reads TGTGCCAGCTCCCCCGGACTAACGGAGCTTAAGCAGTACTTC. As protein: CASSPGLTELKQYF.

The genes are TRBV6-5 and TRBJ1-2, with a weak D call TRBD1 (5 bases). From germline, CDR1 is MNHEY and CDR2 SVGAGI. The CDR3 spans 15 residues. The V and J ends lost 6 bases and 4 bases respectively, with 18 bases between them. CDR3 loop: CASSPNGGNPYGYTF. CDR3 coding DNA: TGTGCCAGCAGCCCAAATGGGGGGAATCCCTATGGCTACACCTTC.

The chain combines TRBV30 with TRBJ1-6, with D possibly TRBD1 on 5 matching bases. The CDR3 contains 15 residues. V lost 2 bases and J lost 5, with 13 bases in between. Germline V CDR1 and CDR2: GTSNPN, SVGIG (reference sequence). Here the CDR3 reads CAWSLPRANNSPLHF. The CDR3 nucleotides read TGTGCCTGGAGTCTACCCAGGGCCAATAATTCACCCCTCCACTTT. The entire variable domain, with the rest obtained from reference TRBV30 and TRBJ1-6, is as follows: SQTIHQWPATLVQPVGSPLSLECTVEGTSNPNLYWYRQAAGRGLQLLFYSVGIGQISSEVPQNLSASRPQDRQFILSSKKLLLSDSGFYLCAWSLPRANNSPLHFGNGTRLTVT.

The chain couples TRBV12-5 to TRBJ1-5, with D maybe TRBD1 (6 bases). This CDR3 is 18 amino acids long. The V and J ends lost 2 bases and 2 bases respectively, with 19 bases between them. From germline, CDR1 is LGHNT and CDR2 FRNRAP. CDR3 coding DNA: TGTGCTAGTGGTTTGCCCTGGCGGGGGCTGATCGGCAATCAGCCCCAGCATTTT. Its translation: CASGLPWRGLIGNQPQHF.